This T cell receptor beta chain was recovered during a study of CD8+CD57+ T cells in acquired aplastic anemia. Germline V CDR1 and CDR2: SNHLY, FYNNEI. CDR3 size: 13 residues. The trim removed 9 bases at V and 6 bases at J, leaving 8 bases unmatched. Using genomic DNA as the template, TCR beta VDJ and CDR3 profiling was carried out. One entry per CDR3 protein, called by TCRdb with MiXCR from the reads. The table lists about 160,000 distinct CDR3 sequences, about two thirds of them singletons. The sequenced patients had an expansion of CD8+CD57+ cells seen by flow cytometry. This TCR was recovered from a human donor with aplastic anemia. The chain joins TRBV2 to TRBJ1-5, with 7 positions matching TRBD1. The sample was sorted CD4+, CD8+, or CD8+CD57+ T cells (not recorded which) from PBMCs. As DNA, the CDR3 is TGTGCCAGTGGACAGGCCCGGCGTCAGCCCCAGCATTTT. Protein product: CASGQARRQPQHF. Full variable domain (rest looked up from reference TRBV2 and TRBJ1-5): EPEVTQTPSHQVTQMGQEVILRCVPISNHLYFYWYRQILGQKVEFLVSFYNNEISEKSEIFDDQFSVERPDGSNFTLKIRSTKLEDSAMYFCASGQARRQPQHFGDGTRLSIL.